The rows below give T cell receptor beta chains drawn from one sample of a study of a mutant IDH1 vaccine in newly diagnosed glioma. Sequencing was performed with immunoSEQ multiplex PCR; in TCRdb, only in-frame clones are kept and a portion is missing. The sample records roughly 34,000 clones, approximately 84% being singletons. Their cognate antigens are unknown. Specimen: PBMCs, collected from a glioma patient whose treatment included an IDH1 peptide vaccine. Receptors were obtained from a man between 25 and 39 years old with glioma. CDR3s include the opening cysteine and the closing phenylalanine or tryptophan. D genes are given only for firm matches. For some rows the clone size is stated as once, few or many, or as a class when expanded; others skip it.

>TRBV6-5|13|.|.|TRBJ2-5
TGTGCCAGCAGTCGGACGGTACAAGAGACCCAGTACTTC
CASSRTVQETQYF
>TRBV7-7|16|TRBD2|.|TRBJ2-2
TGTGCCAGCAGCTACACACTAGCGGGACAAACCGGGGAGCTGTTTTTT
CASSYTLAGQTGELFF
>TRBV5-4|14|.|.|TRBJ2-5
TGTGCCAGCAGCCCGAGGTCCGTCGGAGAGACCCAGTACTTC
CASSPRSVGETQYF
>TRBV27|19|TRBD1|.|TRBJ1-5
TGTGCCAGCAGTCCCAAGTTTGGGACAGGGCAGTATAGCAATCAGCCCCAGCATTTT
CASSPKFGTGQYSNQPQHF
>TRBV27|14|.|.|TRBJ1-1
TGTGCCAGCAGTTTAATCCAGGGGAACACTGAAGCTTTCTTT
CASSLIQGNTEAFF
>TRBV7-2|13|.|.|TRBJ2-7
TGTGCCAGCAGCTTACCGAGCTCCTACGAGCAGTACTTC
CASSLPSSYEQYF
>TRBV5-1|16|TRBD2|.|TRBJ2-5
TGCGCCAGCAGCTTGAGGCCAGCGGGAGGTCAAGAGACCCAGTACTTC
CASSLRPAGGQETQYF
>TRBV7-9|16|TRBD2|.|TRBJ2-1
TGTGCCAGCAGTCGACTAGCGGGAGGGAGCAACAATGAGCAGTTCTTC
CASSRLAGGSNNEQFF
>TRBV7-2|13|.|.|TRBJ2-7
TGTGCCAGCAGCTTAGCGGGCTCCTACGAGCAGTACTTC
CASSLAGSYEQYF
>TRBV19|16|.|.|TRBJ2-7
TGTGCCAGTAGTATTAGGGAGGGGGCGAAGGCCTACGAGCAGTACTTC
CASSIREGAKAYEQYF
>TRBV6-4|15|TRBD1|medium-sized|TRBJ2-3
TGTGCCAGCAGCGAACAGGGGGGTGGCACAGATACGCAGTATTTT
CASSEQGGGTDTQYF
>TRBV4-1|16|TRBD1|.|TRBJ2-1
TGCGCCAGCAGCAAACCAGACAGGGGAAACAACAATGAGCAGTTCTTC
CASSKPDRGNNNEQFF
>TRBV7-9|14|.|.|TRBJ1-1
TGTGCCAGCAGCTTAGCAGGGCCCGTCACTGAAGCTTTCTTT
CASSLAGPVTEAFF
>TRBV9|14|.|once|TRBJ1-3
TGTGCCAGCAGCGTAGAGGGGTCTGGAAACACCATATATTTT
CASSVEGSGNTIYF
>TRBV27|15|.|few|TRBJ1-4
TGTGCCAGCAGTTTATCTGGCAGGGGTCCAGAAAAACTGTTTTTT
CASSLSGRGPEKLFF
>TRBV2|15|.|.|TRBJ2-5
TGTGCCAGCAGTGAAGAGGTCCCAGGGCTAGAGACCCAGTACTTC
CASSEEVPGLETQYF
>TRBV15|16|TRBD2|once|TRBJ2-7
TGTGCCACCAGCAGAGACGCGGCGGGAGGGAAGGGCGAGCAGTACTTC
CATSRDAAGGKGEQYF
>TRBV5-6|13|.|few|TRBJ1-1
TGTGCCAGCAGCCGGACGGCGAACACTGAAGCTTTCTTT
CASSRTANTEAFF
>TRBV9|11|.|.|TRBJ2-3
TGTGCCAGCAGCGTGCTAGATACGCAGTATTTT
CASSVLDTQYF
>TRBV9|13|.|.|TRBJ1-1
TGTGCCGGCAGCGTCGAGACCAACACTGAAGCTTTCTTT
CAGSVETNTEAFF
>TRBV7-2|17|.|few|TRBJ2-5
TGTGCCAGCAGCTTCTTTCGAGGGGGGAAAATCCAAGAGACCCAGTACTTC
CASSFFRGGKIQETQYF
>TRBV10-3|14|.|few|TRBJ2-7
TGTGCCATCAGTGAGGGGGTCCCTCTCTACGAGCAGTACTTC
CAISEGVPLYEQYF
>TRBV19|13|.|.|TRBJ1-5
TGTGCCAGTAGTATAGGGGCGGGTCAGCCCCAGCATTTT
CASSIGAGQPQHF
>TRBV7-3|13|.|once|TRBJ2-7
TGTGCCAGCAGCAACGGGACTTTCTACGAGCAGTACTTC
CASSNGTFYEQYF
>TRBV21-1|16|.|.|TRBJ2-7
TGTGCCAGCAGCAAGGGAGCGGATATAAGCTCCTACGAGCAGTACTTC
CASSKGADISSYEQYF
>TRBV19|14|.|.|TRBJ2-5
TGTGCCAGTAGTATTACTAGCAGGTCAGAGACCCAGTACTTC
CASSITSRSETQYF
>TRBV4-2|14|.|.|TRBJ2-5
TGTGCCAGCAGCGCTCAGGGAACGGGGGAGACCCAGTACTTC
CASSAQGTGETQYF
>TRBV7-6|17|TRBD1|.|TRBJ2-6
TGTGCCAGCAGCCGACAGGGGCTACTCTCTGGGGCCAACGTCCTGACTTTC
CASSRQGLLSGANVLTF
>TRBV5-1|15|.|.|TRBJ1-4
TGCGCCAGCAGCTTGGGGGCTGCAACTAATGAAAAACTGTTTTTT
CASSLGAATNEKLFF
>TRBV27|13|TRBD2|.|TRBJ2-3
TGTGCCAGCAGCCCCTCGGGGGGAGATACGCAGTATTTT
CASSPSGGDTQYF
>TRBV7-2|15|TRBD2|.|TRBJ2-7
TGTGCCAGCAGCTTAGGCGGGGGACTCTCCTACGAGCAGTACTTC
CASSLGGGLSYEQYF
>TRBV5-5|16|TRBD1|.|TRBJ1-4
TGTGCCAGCAGCTTGGCACCGGGACAGGGTTCTGAGCGACTGTTTTTT
CASSLAPGQGSERLFF
>TRBV5-4|17|.|.|TRBJ2-3
TGTGCCAGCAGCTTGGATTCTACGGGGGCCTTCACAGATACGCAGTATTTT
CASSLDSTGAFTDTQYF
>TRBV2|15|.|once|TRBJ2-2
TGTGCCAGCAGTGACGGGACAACGAACACCGGGGAGCTGTTTTTT
CASSDGTTNTGELFF
>TRBV28|15|TRBD1|.|TRBJ1-5
TGTGCCAGCAGTTCCCGGGACAGGGAGGTTCAGCCCCAGCATTTT
CASSSRDREVQPQHF
>TRBV9|18|TRBD2|.|TRBJ2-1
TGTGCCAGCAGCGCTCTAGGGGCAGCGGGGAGGGCCTACAATGAGCAGTTCTTC
CASSALGAAGRAYNEQFF
>TRBV6-9|16|.|once|TRBJ1-2
TGTGCCAGCAGTTATGACGCGGGGGTCCAAGACTATGGCTACACCTTC
CASSYDAGVQDYGYTF
>TRBV4-3|13|.|few|TRBJ1-1
TGCGCCAGCAGTAGATCCGTTTTGGCTGAAGCTTTCTTT
CASSRSVLAEAFF
>TRBV6-5|13|TRBD1|.|TRBJ1-5
TGTGCCAGCAGCCTCGACAGGGAGGAGCCCCAGCATTTT
CASSLDREEPQHF
>TRBV6-6|14|.|.|TRBJ2-5
TGTGCCAGCAGTTACCAAGAGTCACAAGAGACCCAGTACTTC
CASSYQESQETQYF
>TRBV5-4|14|TRBD2|.|TRBJ2-7
TGTGCCAGCAGCCTGGGACTATCCTCCTACGAGCAGTACTTC
CASSLGLSSYEQYF
>TRBV7-9|15|TRBD2|.|TRBJ2-1
TGTGCCAGCAGCGGGCCGGGACTAGGTGGCAATGAGCAGTTCTTC
CASSGPGLGGNEQFF
>TRBV10-1|14|.|.|TRBJ1-1
TGCGCCAGCAGTGAGTCTCCGGCGAACACTGAAGCTTTCTTT
CASSESPANTEAFF
>TRBV5-4|12|.|.|TRBJ2-2
TGTGCCAGCAGGGTCTACACCGGGGAGCTGTTTTTT
CASRVYTGELFF
>TRBV9|15|TRBD2|.|TRBJ2-7
TGTGCCAGCAGCGGGGGACTAGGACACTCCTACGAGCAGTACTTC
CASSGGLGHSYEQYF
>TRBV9|15|TRBD2|.|TRBJ2-7
TGTGCCAGCAGCGGTAGCGGGAGGGTAGATAACGAGCAGTACTTC
CASSGSGRVDNEQYF
>TRBV10-3|14|TRBD1|.|TRBJ2-1
TGTGCCATCAGTGAGACAGGGGATTACAATGAGCAGTTCTTC
CAISETGDYNEQFF
>TRBV9|15|.|.|TRBJ2-1
TGTGCCAGCAGCGAGTCGGGGGGCCCCTACAATGAGCAGTTCTTC
CASSESGGPYNEQFF
>TRBV20-1|11|.|few|TRBJ2-5
TGCAGTGCTCCCCTCGGTGAGACCCAGTACTTC
CSAPLGETQYF
>TRBV9|17|TRBD2|.|TRBJ2-1
TGTGCCAGCAGCGTAGGGTTGGGGGGGGGAACCTACAATGAGCAGTTCTTC
CASSVGLGGGTYNEQFF
>TRBV30|12|TRBD1|.|TRBJ2-7
TGTGCCTGGGGACAGGGGGCCGACGAGCAGTACTTC
CAWGQGADEQYF
>TRBV7-9|15|TRBD1|few|TRBJ1-1
TGTGCCAGCAGCTCGCGACAGGGGGGAAAGGCGGAAGCTTTCTTT
CASSSRQGGKAEAFF
>TRBV4-1|16|.|.|TRBJ2-2
TGCGCCAGCAGCCGAGGACAGCCTGGGGTCCCCGGGGAGCTGTTTTTT
CASSRGQPGVPGELFF
>TRBV7-2|12|TRBD2|.|TRBJ2-1
TGTGCCAGCAGCCCAAAGGGACTAAATCAGTTCTTC
CASSPKGLNQFF
>TRBV19|19|TRBD2|.|TRBJ2-4
TGTGCCAGTAGTACAACTAGCGGGGGGGCCCATCTAGCCAAAAACATTCAGTACTTC
CASSTTSGGAHLAKNIQYF
>TRBV6-4|13|.|few|TRBJ1-1
TGTGCCAGCAGTGACTCCCAGGAGACTGAAGCTTTCTTT
CASSDSQETEAFF
>TRBV7-9|13|.|.|TRBJ1-1
TGTGCCAGCAGCTTAGTCTATAACACTGAAGCTTTCTTT
CASSLVYNTEAFF
>TRBV6-8|14|.|.|TRBJ2-6
TGTGCCAGACGTACGCACTCTGGGGCCAACGTCCTGACTTTC
CARRTHSGANVLTF